The 21 T cell receptor beta chains below all came from one sample that was sequenced in a study of OX40 agonist ivuxolimab in advanced cancers. Data came from immunoSEQ multiplex PCR; TCRdb stores just in-frame clones and leaves some out. The data hold just over 70,000 clones, with 80% to 85% observed a single time. Here the sequenced sample was CD4+ or CD8+ T cells sorted from blood, taken in a trial of the OX40 agonist ivuxolimab. All receptors derive from an adult with an advanced solid tumor such as melanoma, head and neck, liver or kidney cancer.

CDR3 residues: CASSFSWGGRDTQYF. The CDR3 DNA reads as TGTGCCAGCAGCTTTTCGTGGGGGGGAAGAGATACGCAGTATTTT. The chain joins TRBV11-3 to TRBJ2-3, with TRBD2 identical over 7 bases. V lost 3 bases, J lost 5 bases, and 8 bases stayed unmatched. There are 15 residues in the CDR3. Germline values: CDR1 SGHNT, CDR2 YENEEA. The full variable domain, its missing parts supplied by reference TRBV11-3 and TRBJ2-3, is EAGVVQSPRYKIIEKKQPVAFWCNPISGHNTLYWYLQNLGQGPELLIRYENEEAVDDSQLPKDRFSAERLKGVDSTLKIQPAELGDSAVYLCASSFSWGGRDTQYFGPGTRLTVL.

CDR3 sequence: CASTYVGGEGAVKETQYF. CDR3 nucleotides: TGTGCCAGCACCTACGTCGGGGGAGAGGGGGCGGTGAAGGAGACCCAGTACTTC. The V gene is TRBV27, the J gene TRBJ2-5; maybe TRBD1 (7 bases). V lost 7 bases and J 5 bases, leaving 29 bases between the germline ends. This CDR3 comprises 18 residues. The germline CDR1 and CDR2 sequences are MNHEY and SMNVEV (reference sequence).

CDR3 protein: CASSLATREETQYF. The CDR3 coding sequence is TGTGCCAGCAGCCTAGCTACTAGAGAAGAGACCCAGTACTTC. The V call is TRBV11-2, the J call TRBJ2-5; D possibly corresponds to TRBD2 (5 bases). Trimming cost V 5 bases and J 3 bases, with 13 bases left between them. This CDR3 comprises 14 residues. CDR1 is SGHAT and CDR2 is FQNNGV in the germline V gene.

This chain links TRBV6-6 with TRBJ1-1, with unresolved D. The germline V gene encodes CDR1 MNHNY and CDR2 SVGAGI (reference sequence). The CDR3 has 14 amino acids. V was pared by 8 bases and J by 1 base, with 14 bases between. The CDR3 reads CASVIITANTEAFF. CDR3 bases: TGTGCCAGCGTTATCATAACAGCGAACACTGAAGCTTTCTTT.

Remarks on this clone: The junction departs from germline at one end; a sequencing error may be responsible. The same CDR3 arises from other DNA sequences in this sample as well. This chain joins TRBV7-9 and TRBJ1-2; D is ambiguous. Per the germline V gene, CDR1 is SEHNR and CDR2 is FQNEAQ (reference sequence). This CDR3 contains 14 residues. The CDR3 DNA sequence: TGCGCCAGCAGCTTAAGGTTGACTTCTGGAGGCTACACCTTC. Translating gives CASSLRLTSGGYTF.

The rearrangement joins TRBV7-2 to TRBJ1-5; TRBD1 is a possible D gene (6 bases). V gave up 1 base and J gave up 3 bases, with 13 bases separating them. The CDR3 is 16 amino acids. Germline CDR1 reads SGHTA; CDR2 reads FQGNSA. The CDR3 DNA reads as TGTGCCAGCAGCTTAGTGGGGGGGGCAAACAATCAGCCCCAGCATTTT. Translated: CASSLVGGANNQPQHF.

Here the CDR3 reads CASSFSGYEQYF. The CDR3, as DNA: TGTGCCAGCAGCTTCTCGGGCTACGAGCAGTACTTC. The chain recombines TRBV7-9 with TRBJ2-7; D is unclear. Trimming stripped 3 bases from V and 3 bases from J, with 6 bases between. Germline V gives CDR1 SEHNR, CDR2 FQNEAQ (reference sequence). The CDR3 has 12 amino acids.

The rearrangement joins TRBV5-4 to TRBJ1-3; tentatively, D is TRBD1 (5 bases). The CDR3 has 18 amino acids. Germline CDR1 and CDR2: SGHNT and YYREEE (reference sequence). Trimming took 2 bases from V and 2 from J, leaving 20 bases between them. CDR3: CASSLGQGSGGTGNTIYF. The CDR3 nucleotides read TGTGCCAGCAGCTTAGGTCAGGGCAGCGGAGGAACTGGAAACACCATATATTTT.

V gene TRBV5-1 combines with J gene TRBJ2-1, with a tentative D call TRBD1 (5 bases). Trimming removed 0 bases at V and 6 bases at J, with 7 bases between. From germline, CDR1 is SGHRS and CDR2 YFSETQ. The CDR3 has 13 residues. In DNA form, the CDR3 reads TGCGCCAGCAGCTTGGGACAGACCAATGAGCAGTTCTTC. Its translation is CASSLGQTNEQFF.

This clone was found once. The chain is built from TRBV7-2 and TRBJ2-5; TRBD2 matches at 11 bases. Germline trimming cut 1 base from V and 4 bases from J; bases unmatched to any gene: 14. Germline CDR1 and CDR2: SGHTA and FQGNSA. The CDR3 is made up of 19 amino acids. CDR3 sequence: CASSLGRRGIAGGRETQYF. The CDR3 bases are TGTGCCAGCAGCTTAGGTCGGAGGGGAATAGCGGGGGGGCGAGAGACCCAGTACTTC.

The genes are TRBV6-6 and TRBJ2-2, with unresolved D. CDR1 is MNHNY, CDR2 SVGAGI, per germline (reference sequence). The V end lost 0 bases, the J end lost 1 base, and 6 bases lay between the germline ends. The CDR3 is 15 residues long. CDR3 sequence: CASSYSNWNTGELFF. CDR3 nucleotide sequence: TGTGCCAGCAGTTACTCGAACTGGAACACCGGGGAGCTGTTTTTT.

This chain joins TRBV10-2 and TRBJ2-1; tentative D call: TRBD2 (7 bases). V was cut by 3 bases and J by 0 bases, with 12 bases left in between. CDR3 size: 16 residues. Per the germline V gene, CDR1 is WSHSY and CDR2 is SAAADI. The CDR3 region has the DNA TGCGCCAGCAGTGATGGGAGGGGGAGCTCCTACAATGAGCAGTTCTTC. Its translation: CASSDGRGSSYNEQFF.

V gene TRBV5-5 combines with J gene TRBJ1-6, with D unclear. The CDR3 is 14 residues long. CDR1 SGHKS and CDR2 YYEKEE come from the germline V gene (reference sequence). Trimming removed 0 bases from V and 10 bases from J, with 11 bases in between. The CDR3 region is CASSLEGSGSPLHF. CDR3 DNA: TGTGCCAGCAGCTTGGAGGGTTCCGGGTCACCCCTCCACTTT. Combining the CDR3 with reference TRBV5-5 and TRBJ1-6 gives the whole variable domain DAGVTQSPTHLIKTRGQQVTLRCSPISGHKSVSWYQQVLGQGPQFIFQYYEKEERGRGNFPDRFSARQFPNYSSELNVNALLLGDSALYLCASSLEGSGSPLHFGNGTRLTVT.

This clone has only one observation. The chain links TRBV7-3 to TRBJ2-3; 7 positions match TRBD2. Germline CDR1 is SGHTA and CDR2 is FQGTGA. The V and J ends lost 5 bases and 1 base, in that order; junction bases with no gene match: 6. The CDR3 is made up of 15 amino acids. CDR3 DNA sequence: TGTGCCAGCAGCGCCTCGCTAGCGGGCACAGATACGCAGTATTTT. Its protein is CASSASLAGTDTQYF.

This clone was seen only a few times. The V and J genes are TRBV7-2 and TRBJ2-4; D not resolved. The CDR3 totals 15 residues. The germline gives CDR1 SGHTA, CDR2 FQGNSA. V was clipped by 4 bases and J by 0 bases, with 10 bases between them. This chain's CDR3 is CASSSFDLAKNIQYF. DNA of the CDR3: TGTGCCAGCAGCTCATTTGACCTAGCCAAAAACATTCAGTACTTC. Full variable domain (remainder filled in from reference TRBV7-2 and TRBJ2-4): GAGVSQSPSNKVTEKGKDVELRCDPISGHTALYWYRQSLGQGLEFLIYFQGNSAPDKSGLPSDRFSAERTGGSVSTLTIQRTQQEDSAVYLCASSSFDLAKNIQYFGAGTRLSVL.

The chain joins TRBV7-2 to TRBJ1-2; TRBD1 is a possible D gene (5 bases). Deletions cut 1 base from V and 6 bases from J, with 15 bases between. The V gene's germline CDR1 is SGHTA and CDR2 FQGNSA. The CDR3 covers 15 residues. The CDR3 DNA follows: TGTGCCAGCAGCTTAGACACGACAGCCAGCGATGGCTACACCTTC. This sequence encodes CASSLDTTASDGYTF. Variable domain in full (rest from reference TRBV7-2 and TRBJ1-2): GAGVSQSPSNKVTEKGKDVELRCDPISGHTALYWYRQSLGQGLEFLIYFQGNSAPDKSGLPSDRFSAERTGGSVSTLTIQRTQQEDSAVYLCASSLDTTASDGYTFGSGTRLTVV.

The chain joins TRBV19 to TRBJ2-1; D is uncertain. Per the germline V gene, CDR1 is LNHDA and CDR2 is SQIVND (reference sequence). The CDR3 length is 14 residues. V lost 4 bases and J 0 bases, leaving 7 bases between the germline ends. The CDR3, as DNA: TGTGCCAGTAGTAAGGGCGGCTCCTACAATGAGCAGTTCTTC. Translated: CASSKGGSYNEQFF. Based on the CDR3 plus reference TRBV19 and TRBJ2-1, the full variable domain is DGGITQSPKYLFRKEGQNVTLSCEQNLNHDAMYWYRQDPGQGLRLIYYSQIVNDFQKGDIAEGYSVSREKKESFPLTVTSAQKNPTAFYLCASSKGGSYNEQFFGPGTRLTVL.

The chain is built from TRBV5-4 and TRBJ1-2, with 9 bases aligning to TRBD1. This CDR3 has 16 amino acids. The V and J ends lost 0 bases and 2 bases, in that order; junction bases with no gene match: 5. Germline V gene data show CDR1 as SGHNT and CDR2 as YYREEE (reference sequence). CDR3 loop: CASSLDRGHGNYGYTF. The CDR3 region has the DNA TGTGCCAGCAGCTTGGACAGGGGGCATGGGAACTATGGCTACACCTTC.

The V call is TRBV9, the J call TRBJ2-3; 7 nucleotides align to TRBD2. The CDR3 runs 14 residues. The V segment lost 4 bases and the J segment 2 bases; nucleotides outside the gene matches: 4. Germline V gene lookup returns CDR1 SGDLS and CDR2 YYNGEE. CDR3: CASSRLAYTDTQYF. CDR3 DNA sequence: TGTGCCAGCAGCCGACTAGCCTACACAGATACGCAGTATTTT.

This rearrangement joins TRBV6-1 to TRBJ1-1; 7 bases fit TRBD1. The ends lost 6 bases at V and 4 bases at J; junction bases unmatched: 5. The germline CDR1 and CDR2 sequences are MNHNS and SASEGT. The CDR3 has 13 residues. CDR3 sequence (DNA): TGTGCCAGCAGGACAGGGCCCTTCACTGAAGCTTTCTTT. Its protein is CASRTGPFTEAFF.

The chain has TRBV7-8 and TRBJ1-3, with 7 bases fitting TRBD1. This CDR3 is 13 amino acids long. Per the germline V gene, CDR1 is SGHVS and CDR2 is FQNEAQ. The V segment lost 3 bases and the J segment 4 bases; nucleotides outside the gene matches: 0. CDR3 sequence reads: CASSLGQGNTIYF. CDR3 nucleotides: TGTGCCAGCAGCTTGGGACAGGGAAACACCATATATTTT.